The 14 T cell receptor beta chains reported below all come from one sample, sequenced in a study of OX40 agonist ivuxolimab in advanced cancers. The protocol was immunoSEQ multiplex PCR, while the TCRdb copy is restricted to in-frame clones and leaves out a portion. The sample holds around 61,000 clones, 80% to 95% seen once. The specimen comprised CD4+ or CD8+ T cells sorted from blood, sampled in a trial of the OX40 agonist ivuxolimab. The receptors here all came from an adult with an advanced solid tumor such as melanoma, head and neck, liver or kidney cancer.

The chain combines TRBV10-3 with TRBJ2-2; D remains unclear. V dropped 5 bases and J dropped 5 bases, with 18 bases sitting between them. Germline lookup yields CDR1 ENHRY and CDR2 SYGVKD. The CDR3 is 16 amino acids. CDR3 amino acids: CAISPTDYYGTGELFF. CDR3 coding DNA: TGTGCCATCAGTCCCACAGATTACTACGGTACCGGGGAGCTGTTTTTT.

This clone was seen only once. The chain recombines TRBV28 with TRBJ1-1, with D tentatively TRBD1 (5 bases). V was pared by 11 bases and J by 5 bases, with 24 bases between. The CDR3 is 15 residues long. Germline V lookup: CDR1 MDHEN, CDR2 SYDVKM. CDR3 region: CASHSYQGRGTEAFF. The CDR3 region has the DNA TGTGCCTCACACTCGTACCAGGGTAGGGGAACTGAAGCTTTCTTT.

This chain connects TRBV29-1 to TRBJ2-7; D uncertain. Germline loops: CDR1 SQVTM, CDR2 ANQGSEA. V shed 1 base and J shed 1 base, with 2 bases lying between them. The CDR3 is 11 residues long. CDR3 loop: CSVEVSYEQYF. CDR3 DNA sequence: TGCAGCGTTGAAGTATCCTACGAGCAGTACTTC.

This sequence joins TRBV28 and TRBJ1-6, with 7 bases aligning to TRBD1. Per germline, CDR1 MDHEN and CDR2 SYDVKM. J gave up 8 bases and V 1 base, and 5 bases lay outside the gene matches. The CDR3 sequence is 15 residues long. CDR3 amino acids: CASSLYEGADSPLHF. Here the CDR3 DNA reads TGTGCCAGCAGTTTATATGAGGGGGCGGATTCACCCCTCCACTTT. Combining the CDR3 with reference TRBV28 and TRBJ1-6 gives the whole variable domain DVKVTQSSRYLVKRTGEKVFLECVQDMDHENMFWYRQDPGLGLRLIYFSYDVKMKEKGDIPEGYSVSREKKERFSLILESASTNQTSMYLCASSLYEGADSPLHFGNGTRLTVT.

On this clone itself: In the same sample, other DNA sequences code for this CDR3. V gene TRBV13 combines with J gene TRBJ2-3, with D unclear. The CDR3 consists of 12 residues. Germline V lookup: CDR1 PRHDT, CDR2 FYEKMQ (reference sequence). V was trimmed by 0 bases and J by 3 bases, leaving 1 base between them. CDR3 sequence reads: CASSLGTDTQYF. The CDR3 DNA reads as TGTGCCAGCAGCTTAGGTACAGATACGCAGTATTTT. The variable domain in full, with the rest retrieved from reference TRBV13 and TRBJ2-3, is AAGVIQSPRHLIKEKRETATLKCYPIPRHDTVYWYQQGPGQDPQFLISFYEKMQSDKGSIPDRFSAQQFSDYHSELNMSSLELGDSALYFCASSLGTDTQYFGPGTRLTVL.

The chain carries TRBV7-6 and TRBJ1-3; 9 bases align to TRBD1. V lost 3 bases and J lost 0; bases outside the gene matches: 6. Germline lookup yields CDR1 SGHVS and CDR2 FNYEAQ. This CDR3 contains 17 residues. CDR3 bases: TGTGCCAGCAGCTTGTCACCGACAGGGGGCTCTGGAAACACCATATATTTT. Translated, it gives CASSLSPTGGSGNTIYF.

The chain carries TRBV9 and TRBJ1-2, with TRBD1 as a possible D gene (5 bases). The CDR3 has 13 residues. Trimming left V 0 bases short and J 8 bases short, with 11 bases between. Germline assignment: CDR1 SGDLS and CDR2 YYNGEE. The CDR3 DNA sequence: TGTGCCAGCAGCGTAGCCCAGGGATTGGGCTACACCTTC. This codes for CASSVAQGLGYTF.

The V call is TRBV28, the J call TRBJ2-1; no firm D call. Germline loops: CDR1 MDHEN, CDR2 SYDVKM. V lost 10 bases and J 0 bases, leaving 13 bases between the germline ends. The CDR3 runs to 14 residues. In DNA form, the CDR3 reads TGTGCCACCCAAACGCTAAACTCCTACAATGAGCAGTTCTTC. This sequence encodes CATQTLNSYNEQFF.

The V call is TRBV6-5, the J call TRBJ2-3; no clear D gene. The length of the CDR3 is 14 residues. Germline V CDR1 and CDR2: MNHEY, SVGAGI. Trimming took 5 bases from V and 0 from J, leaving 9 bases between them. The CDR3 DNA reads as TGTGCCAGCAGTCAATTCCACAGCACAGATACGCAGTATTTT. Translation gives CASSQFHSTDTQYF.

The rearrangement links TRBV6-5 to TRBJ1-1; the D gene is possibly TRBD1 (6 bases). This CDR3 is 15 amino acids long. V was clipped by 7 bases and J by 1 base, with 16 bases between them. Germline lookup yields CDR1 MNHEY and CDR2 SVGAGI. The CDR3 DNA reads as TGTGCCAGCAACTACTTAGGGGGGACGAACACTGAAGCTTTCTTT. Translation: CASNYLGGTNTEAFF.

In its sample, this clone was seen once. The V gene is TRBV7-8, the J gene TRBJ1-3; D uncertain. The germline CDR1 and CDR2 sequences are SGHVS and FQNEAQ. The CDR3 consists of 13 residues. The V and J ends lost 4 bases and 4 bases respectively, with 8 bases between them. In nucleotides, the CDR3 is TGTGCCAGCAGCTCCCTGGTGGGAAACACCATATATTTT. Its translation is CASSSLVGNTIYF. The whole variable domain, remainder taken from reference TRBV7-8 and TRBJ1-3, is GAGVSQSPRYKVAKRGQDVALRCDPISGHVSLFWYQQALGQGPEFLTYFQNEAQLDKSGLPSDRFFAERPEGSVSTLKIQRTQQEDSAVYLCASSSLVGNTIYFGEGSWLTVV.

The CDR3 sequence: CASSYSTGGIGGYTF. The CDR3 DNA reads TGTGCCAGCAGTTACTCAACAGGGGGCATCGGCGGCTACACCTTC. The chain carries TRBV6-6 and TRBJ1-2; 9 bases are shared with TRBD1. This CDR3 comprises 15 residues. V lost 0 bases and J lost 8; bases outside the gene matches: 7. CDR1 and CDR2 from the germline V gene are MNHNY and SVGAGI (reference sequence).

This CDR3 reads CASSFPLIHPNEQFF. In DNA form, the CDR3 reads TGTGCCAGCAGCTTCCCCCTTATTCACCCCAATGAGCAGTTCTTC. The chain uses TRBV7-9 and TRBJ2-1; D call uncertain. The V gene lost 3 bases and the J gene lost 6 bases, with 15 bases spanning the gap. Germline values: CDR1 SEHNR, CDR2 FQNEAQ (reference sequence). This CDR3 spans 15 amino acids.

V gene TRBV4-2 combines with J gene TRBJ1-1; D not resolved. The V end lost 1 base, the J end lost 11 bases, and 8 bases lay between the germline ends. This CDR3 comprises 11 residues. The germline gives CDR1 LGHNA, CDR2 YNFKEQ. Here the CDR3 reads CASSQVRVAFF. The CDR3 nucleotides read TGTGCCAGCAGCCAAGTACGTGTGGCTTTCTTT.